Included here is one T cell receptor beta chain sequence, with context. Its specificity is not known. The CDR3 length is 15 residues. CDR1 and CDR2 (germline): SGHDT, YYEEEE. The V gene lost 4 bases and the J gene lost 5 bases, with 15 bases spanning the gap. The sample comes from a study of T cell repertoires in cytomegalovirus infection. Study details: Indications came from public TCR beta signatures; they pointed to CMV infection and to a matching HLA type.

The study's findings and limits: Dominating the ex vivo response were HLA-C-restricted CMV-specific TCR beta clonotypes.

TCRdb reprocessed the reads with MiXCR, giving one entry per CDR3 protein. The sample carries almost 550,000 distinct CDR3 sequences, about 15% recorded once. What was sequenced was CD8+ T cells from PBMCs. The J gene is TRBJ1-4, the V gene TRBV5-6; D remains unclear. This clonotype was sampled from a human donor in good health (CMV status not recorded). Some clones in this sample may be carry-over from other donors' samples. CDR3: CASSRSVEENEKLFF. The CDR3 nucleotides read TGTGCCAGCAGCCGGTCCGTAGAGGAAAATGAAAAACTGTTTTTT.